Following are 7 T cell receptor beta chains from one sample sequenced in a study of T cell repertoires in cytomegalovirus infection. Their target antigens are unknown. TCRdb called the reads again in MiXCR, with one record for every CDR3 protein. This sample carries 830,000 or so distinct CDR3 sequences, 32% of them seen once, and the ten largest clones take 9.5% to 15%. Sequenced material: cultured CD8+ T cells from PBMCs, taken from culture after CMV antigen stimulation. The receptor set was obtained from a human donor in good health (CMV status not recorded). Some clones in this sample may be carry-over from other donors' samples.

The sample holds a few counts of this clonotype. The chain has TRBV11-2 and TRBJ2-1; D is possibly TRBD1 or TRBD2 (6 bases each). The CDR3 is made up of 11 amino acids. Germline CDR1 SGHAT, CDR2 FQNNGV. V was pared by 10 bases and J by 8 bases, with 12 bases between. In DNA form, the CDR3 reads TGTGCCATCGGGGGCAGGTATGAGCAGTTCTTC. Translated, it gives CAIGGRYEQFF.

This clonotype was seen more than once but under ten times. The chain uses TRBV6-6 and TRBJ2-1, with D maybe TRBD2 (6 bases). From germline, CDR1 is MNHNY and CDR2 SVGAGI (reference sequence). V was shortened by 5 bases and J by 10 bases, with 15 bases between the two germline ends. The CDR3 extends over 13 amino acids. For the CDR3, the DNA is TGTGCCAGCAGTCACACTGGCGGGGAGGAGCAGTTCTTC. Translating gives CASSHTGGEEQFF.

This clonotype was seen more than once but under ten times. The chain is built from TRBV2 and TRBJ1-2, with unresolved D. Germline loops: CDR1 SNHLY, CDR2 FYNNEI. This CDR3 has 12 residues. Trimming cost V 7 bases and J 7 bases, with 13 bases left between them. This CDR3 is CASINSLSGYTF. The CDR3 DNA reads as TGTGCCAGCATTAATAGTTTATCTGGCTACACCTTC. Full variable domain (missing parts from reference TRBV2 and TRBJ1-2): EPEVTQTPSHQVTQMGQEVILRCVPISNHLYFYWYRQILGQKVEFLVSFYNNEISEKSEIFDDQFSVERPDGSNFTLKIRSTKLEDSAMYFCASINSLSGYTFGSGTRLTVV.

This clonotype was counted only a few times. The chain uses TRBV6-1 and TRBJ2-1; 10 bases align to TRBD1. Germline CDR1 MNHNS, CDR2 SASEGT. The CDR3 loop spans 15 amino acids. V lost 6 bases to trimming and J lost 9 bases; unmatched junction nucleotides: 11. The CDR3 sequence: CASRSGDRGLGEQFF. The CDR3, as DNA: TGTGCCAGCAGGAGTGGAGACAGGGGGCTTGGTGAGCAGTTCTTC.

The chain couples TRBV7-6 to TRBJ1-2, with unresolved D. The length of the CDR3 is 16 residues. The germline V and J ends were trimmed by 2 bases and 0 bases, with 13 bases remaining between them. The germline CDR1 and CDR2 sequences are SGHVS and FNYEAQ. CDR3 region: CASSLLARRANYGYTF. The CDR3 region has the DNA TGTGCCAGCAGCTTACTGGCTAGAAGAGCTAACTATGGCTACACCTTC.

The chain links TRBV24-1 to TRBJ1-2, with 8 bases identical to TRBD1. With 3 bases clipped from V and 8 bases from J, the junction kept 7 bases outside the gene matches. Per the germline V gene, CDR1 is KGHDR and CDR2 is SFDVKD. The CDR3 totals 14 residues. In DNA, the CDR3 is TGTGCCACCAGTGATCGGGACAGGACAATCGGCTACACCTTC. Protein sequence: CATSDRDRTIGYTF.

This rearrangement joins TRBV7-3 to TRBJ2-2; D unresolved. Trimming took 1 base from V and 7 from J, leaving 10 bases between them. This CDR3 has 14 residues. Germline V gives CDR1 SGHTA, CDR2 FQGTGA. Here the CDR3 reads CASSLNEPGGELFF. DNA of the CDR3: TGTGCCAGCAGCTTAAACGAGCCGGGCGGGGAGCTGTTTTTT. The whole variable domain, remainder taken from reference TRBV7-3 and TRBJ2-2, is GAGVSQTPSNKVTEKGKYVELRCDPISGHTALYWYRQSLGQGPEFLIYFQGTGAADDSGLPNDRFFAVRPEGSVSTLKIQRTERGDSAVYLCASSLNEPGGELFFGEGSRLTVL.